Following are 6 T cell receptor beta chains from one sample sequenced in a study of blood T cell repertoires in COVID-19. Profiled with immunoSEQ multiplex PCR; TCRdb holds only in-frame clones, not every one. The sample includes around 97,000 clones, more than 70% of them seen just once. The sequencing sample was made of peripheral blood. Receptors originate from a woman aged 55-69 years with acute or convalescent COVID-19.

CDR3 in DNA: TGTGCCAGCAGCTTAGCCCGGGGTAGCTCGGTAGAGACCCAGTACTTC. Its translation: CASSLARGSSVETQYF. The chain links TRBV7-2 to TRBJ2-5; perhaps TRBD2 as D (5 bases). Germline V gene data show CDR1 as SGHTA and CDR2 as FQGNSA. Trimming removed 0 bases at V and 4 bases at J, with 15 bases between. The CDR3 consists of 16 residues.

This chain joins TRBV19 and TRBJ1-2, with TRBD1 matching over 7 bases. Trimming removed 9 bases from V and 1 base from J; junction bases left unmatched: 8. CDR1 and CDR2 from the germline V gene are LNHDA and SQIVND (reference sequence). The CDR3 has 14 amino acids. CDR3 loop: CASFPGTDNYGYTF. CDR3 in DNA: TGTGCCAGCTTCCCCGGGACAGATAACTATGGCTACACCTTC.

The chain employs TRBV7-2 and TRBJ1-1; D is ambiguous. V gave up 5 bases and J gave up 1 base, with 8 bases separating them. The germline V gene encodes CDR1 SGHTA and CDR2 FQGNSA. The length of the CDR3 is 13 residues. CDR3 amino acids: CASSVWRNTEAFF. In DNA, the CDR3 is TGTGCCAGCAGCGTTTGGAGGAACACTGAAGCTTTCTTT.

The V and J genes are TRBV28 and TRBJ2-1; TRBD2 matches 8 bases. The CDR3 totals 13 residues. The germline CDR1 and CDR2 sequences are MDHEN and SYDVKM. V gave up 6 bases and J gave up 9 bases; unmatched junction bases: 7. The DNA for the CDR3 is TGTGCCAGCAGCCTGACTAGCGATCTTGAGCAGTTCTTC. The encoded protein is CASSLTSDLEQFF.

The chain is built from TRBV18 and TRBJ2-7; TRBD1 matches at 8 bases. CDR1 and CDR2 (germline): KGHSH, LQKENI. The trim removed 1 base at V and 2 bases at J, leaving 4 bases unmatched. The CDR3 runs 15 residues. The CDR3 loop reads CASSPQTGGTYEQYV. The CDR3 DNA sequence: TGTGCCAGCTCACCACAAACAGGGGGGACCTACGAGCAGTACGTC.

This clone was observed a single time. The chain has TRBV19 and TRBJ1-1; no clear D gene. In germline, CDR1 is LNHDA, CDR2 SQIVND (reference sequence). The CDR3 is 14 residues long. Trimming took 7 bases from V and 1 from J, leaving 13 bases between them. DNA of the CDR3: TGTGCCAGTACCGTCTTGGGAGAGAACACTGAAGCTTTCTTT. It encodes CASTVLGENTEAFF.